Listed below are T cell receptor beta chains from one sample, sequenced in a study of blood T cell repertoires in COVID-19. Some clones are missing from TCRdb's copy, which holds only in-frame ones; the method was immunoSEQ multiplex PCR. The sample holds approximately 67,000 clones; 75% to 90% are singletons and the top ten take 5.2%. The source material was peripheral blood. Source of these receptors: a man aged 50-60 years with active COVID-19. CDR3s include the opening cysteine and the closing phenylalanine or tryptophan. A D gene is named only where the DNA matches it firmly. A row's size may be missing; if present it is once, few, many or a size class.

J gene: TRBJ2-3
V gene: TRBV5-1
D gene: NA
clone size: NA
CDR3 DNA: TGCGCCAGCAGCTTAACAGCGGCGCGGGTCACAGATACGCAGTATTTT
CDR3 protein: CASSLTAARVTDTQYF

J gene: TRBJ2-1
V gene: TRBV19
D gene: TRBD1
clone size: NA
CDR3 DNA: TGTGCCAGTAGGGGACAGGTGGTGGACAATGAGCAGTTCTTC
CDR3 protein: CASRGQVVDNEQFF

J gene: TRBJ1-5
V gene: TRBV2
D gene: TRBD1
clone size: NA
CDR3 DNA: TGTGCCAGCAGAGCATTACAGGGGCCGGTAGTACTAAGCAATCAGCCCCAGCATTTT
CDR3 protein: CASRALQGPVVLSNQPQHF

J gene: TRBJ2-3
V gene: TRBV6-5
D gene: TRBD2
clone size: once
CDR3 DNA: TGTGCCAGCAGTTATGGGAGGGATCTAGATACGCAGTATTTT
CDR3 protein: CASSYGRDLDTQYF

J gene: TRBJ2-7
V gene: TRBV11-3
D gene: TRBD1
clone size: NA
CDR3 DNA: TGTGCCAGCAGCTTGGACAGGGGGGCCTACGAGCAGTACTTC
CDR3 protein: CASSLDRGAYEQYF

J gene: TRBJ1-2
V gene: TRBV4-1
D gene: NA
clone size: medium-sized
CDR3 DNA: TGCGCCAGCAGCCAAGATCCTAAGTACTATGGCTACACCTTC
CDR3 protein: CASSQDPKYYGYTF

J gene: TRBJ1-3
V gene: TRBV4-3
D gene: NA
clone size: NA
CDR3 DNA: TGCGCCAGCAGCCAAGGACAGCTCATCTCTGGAAACACCATATATTTT
CDR3 protein: CASSQGQLISGNTIYF

J gene: TRBJ1-4
V gene: TRBV9
D gene: NA
clone size: NA
CDR3 DNA: TGTGCCAGCAGCCCCGCGGGGGGACAAAATGAAAAACTGTTTTTT
CDR3 protein: CASSPAGGQNEKLFF

J gene: TRBJ1-2
V gene: TRBV2
D gene: NA
clone size: few
CDR3 DNA: TGTGCCACCGAAGTGGGCGGGGGGGCCTATGGCTACACCTTC
CDR3 protein: CATEVGGGAYGYTF

J gene: TRBJ1-2
V gene: TRBV6-1
D gene: NA
clone size: NA
CDR3 DNA: TGTGCCAGCAGTGAAGCGGGGGGGCGCGTCTATGGCTACACCTTC
CDR3 protein: CASSEAGGRVYGYTF

J gene: TRBJ2-2
V gene: TRBV7-2
D gene: NA
clone size: NA
CDR3 DNA: TGTGCCAGCACCGCCTTTCCGGGACTCCTCCAGAGCGGGGAGCTGTTTTTT
CDR3 protein: CASTAFPGLLQSGELFF

J gene: TRBJ1-2
V gene: TRBV7-2
D gene: NA
clone size: many
CDR3 DNA: TGTGCCAGCAGCCTCGGAGATGAAGATGGCTACACCTTC
CDR3 protein: CASSLGDEDGYTF

J gene: TRBJ2-1
V gene: TRBV7-6
D gene: NA
clone size: NA
CDR3 DNA: TGTGCCAGCAGCTTCTCCAATGAGCAGTTCTTC
CDR3 protein: CASSFSNEQFF

J gene: TRBJ2-7
V gene: TRBV13
D gene: NA
clone size: NA
CDR3 DNA: TGTGCCAGCAGCTTAGGCATCACAGAGACCTACGAGCAGTACTTC
CDR3 protein: CASSLGITETYEQYF

J gene: TRBJ2-7
V gene: TRBV7-8
D gene: TRBD1
clone size: few
CDR3 DNA: TGTGCCAGCAGCTTAGCGGTTGCAGGGGGCTGGTACGAGCAGTACTTC
CDR3 protein: CASSLAVAGGWYEQYF

J gene: TRBJ1-2
V gene: TRBV4-2
D gene: NA
clone size: once
CDR3 DNA: TGTGCCAGCAGCCAAGAAATACGACAGTCCTATGGCTACACCTTC
CDR3 protein: CASSQEIRQSYGYTF

J gene: TRBJ1-1
V gene: TRBV5-8
D gene: NA
clone size: NA
CDR3 DNA: TGTGCCAGCAGCCCCTTGCCGGGGGGCCAAATCCGGACTGAAGCTTTCTTT
CDR3 protein: CASSPLPGGQIRTEAFF

J gene: TRBJ2-7
V gene: TRBV19
D gene: NA
clone size: NA
CDR3 DNA: TGTGCCAGTAGTATAGCGGCTAGCTCCTACGAGCAGTACTTC
CDR3 protein: CASSIAASSYEQYF

J gene: TRBJ2-1
V gene: TRBV9
D gene: TRBD2
clone size: NA
CDR3 DNA: TGTGCCAGCAGCCCCCTTAGTAGCGGGAGTATGAATGAGCAGTTCTTC
CDR3 protein: CASSPLSSGSMNEQFF

J gene: TRBJ2-2
V gene: TRBV5-1
D gene: NA
clone size: NA
CDR3 DNA: TGCGCCAGCAGCTTGGGATCAGGGGCCGGGGAGCTGTTTTTT
CDR3 protein: CASSLGSGAGELFF

J gene: TRBJ2-5
V gene: TRBV7-7
D gene: TRBD2
clone size: NA
CDR3 DNA: TGTGCTAGCAGCTTAGGGAGTGGTAGCGGGAGAATAGGGGAGACCCAGTACTTC
CDR3 protein: CASSLGSGSGRIGETQYF

J gene: TRBJ2-7
V gene: TRBV11-2
D gene: TRBD2
clone size: NA
CDR3 DNA: TGTGCCAGCAGTACCACAGCGGGATCCTACGAGCAGTACTTC
CDR3 protein: CASSTTAGSYEQYF

J gene: TRBJ2-1
V gene: TRBV7-7
D gene: TRBD2
clone size: NA
CDR3 DNA: TGTGCTAGCAGCTTTCGACTAGCGGGGTTATACAATGAGCAGTTCTTC
CDR3 protein: CASSFRLAGLYNEQFF

J gene: TRBJ2-7
V gene: TRBV19
D gene: TRBD1
clone size: NA
CDR3 DNA: TGTGCCAGCCGGGACAGGGGAAACGAGCAGTACTTC
CDR3 protein: CASRDRGNEQYF

J gene: TRBJ1-1
V gene: TRBV19
D gene: TRBD1
clone size: NA
CDR3 DNA: TGTGCCAGTAGTACGGACAGGGGAGGCACTGAAGCTTTCTTT
CDR3 protein: CASSTDRGGTEAFF

J gene: TRBJ2-2
V gene: TRBV11-3
D gene: TRBD2
clone size: NA
CDR3 DNA: TGTGCCAGCAGCCCCGGTGGGACTATAGCATCCGGGGAGCTGTTTTTT
CDR3 protein: CASSPGGTIASGELFF

J gene: TRBJ2-1
V gene: TRBV28
D gene: TRBD2
clone size: NA
CDR3 DNA: TGTGCCAGCAGTCTGGGGGGAGGACTAGCGGGAGGAGAGCAGTTCTTC
CDR3 protein: CASSLGGGLAGGEQFF

J gene: TRBJ1-5
V gene: TRBV6-1
D gene: NA
clone size: NA
CDR3 DNA: TGTGCCAGCAGTGAAGCTCCTCGGCCGCGAGGGGGGGTTACGGGCAATCAGCCCCAGCATTTT
CDR3 protein: CASSEAPRPRGGVTGNQPQHF

J gene: TRBJ2-7
V gene: TRBV18
D gene: NA
clone size: NA
CDR3 DNA: TGTGCCAGCTCCTTCACAGCCGAGCAGTACTTC
CDR3 protein: CASSFTAEQYF

J gene: TRBJ1-1
V gene: TRBV19
D gene: TRBD1
clone size: NA
CDR3 DNA: TGTGCCAGTACCCGTCGGACAGGGTCGAACACTGAAGCTTTCTTT
CDR3 protein: CASTRRTGSNTEAFF

J gene: TRBJ2-1
V gene: TRBV4-2
D gene: NA
clone size: NA
CDR3 DNA: TGTGCCAGCAGCCAAGCTCGGGGGTCCTACAATGAGCAGTTCTTC
CDR3 protein: CASSQARGSYNEQFF

J gene: TRBJ2-1
V gene: TRBV6-2/TRBV6-3
D gene: TRBD2
clone size: NA
CDR3 DNA: TGTGCCAGCAGTTATGTGACTAGCGGGACTGAGCAGTTCTTC
CDR3 protein: CASSYVTSGTEQFF

J gene: TRBJ2-3
V gene: TRBV30
D gene: TRBD2
clone size: NA
CDR3 DNA: TGTGCCTGGAGTTATATACTAGCGGGAGAGGGAGATACGCAGTATTTT
CDR3 protein: CAWSYILAGEGDTQYF

J gene: TRBJ2-1
V gene: TRBV7-3
D gene: TRBD2
clone size: NA
CDR3 DNA: TGTGCCAGCAGCTATGGACTAGCGAACAATGAGCAGTTCTTC
CDR3 protein: CASSYGLANNEQFF

J gene: TRBJ2-7
V gene: TRBV6-5
D gene: NA
clone size: NA
CDR3 DNA: TGTGCCAGCAGTTCACAGGGCACCTCGGCCTACGAGCAGTACTTC
CDR3 protein: CASSSQGTSAYEQYF

J gene: TRBJ2-6
V gene: TRBV28
D gene: NA
clone size: NA
CDR3 DNA: TGTGCCAGCAGTTCGCCGGGAAAGGCGGCCAACGTCCTGACTTTC
CDR3 protein: CASSSPGKAANVLTF

J gene: TRBJ2-7
V gene: TRBV7-8
D gene: TRBD1
clone size: NA
CDR3 DNA: TGTGCCAGCAGCCCACAGGGGCATGGGGAGCAGTACTTC
CDR3 protein: CASSPQGHGEQYF

J gene: TRBJ2-7
V gene: TRBV30
D gene: TRBD2
clone size: NA
CDR3 DNA: TGTGCCTGGAGTGGACTAGCAGGTTACGAGCAGTACTTC
CDR3 protein: CAWSGLAGYEQYF

J gene: TRBJ1-3
V gene: TRBV6-5
D gene: NA
clone size: once
CDR3 DNA: TGTGCCAGCAGTCGCGAGGGAGGAAACACCATATATTTT
CDR3 protein: CASSREGGNTIYF

J gene: TRBJ2-2
V gene: TRBV6-4
D gene: TRBD1
clone size: once
CDR3 DNA: TGTGCCAGCAGTGACACAGGGGCGAACACCGGGGAGCTGTTTTTT
CDR3 protein: CASSDTGANTGELFF

J gene: TRBJ1-1
V gene: TRBV6-2/TRBV6-3
D gene: TRBD1
clone size: NA
CDR3 DNA: TGTGCCAGCAGTTACGCACAGGGGGCTTTCTTT
CDR3 protein: CASSYAQGAFF

J gene: TRBJ1-4
V gene: TRBV7-9
D gene: NA
clone size: NA
CDR3 DNA: TGTGCCAGCAGCTTAGCCCGGGATGAGGAAAAACTGTTTTTT
CDR3 protein: CASSLARDEEKLFF

J gene: TRBJ2-1
V gene: TRBV4-2
D gene: TRBD2
clone size: NA
CDR3 DNA: TGTGCCAGCAGCCAAGATGGCGGGAGGGCAGGGGAGCAGTTCTTC
CDR3 protein: CASSQDGGRAGEQFF

J gene: TRBJ2-7
V gene: TRBV27
D gene: NA
clone size: NA
CDR3 DNA: TGTGCCAGCACCGCTCGTCAGGGCGGTTACGAGCAGTACTTC
CDR3 protein: CASTARQGGYEQYF

J gene: TRBJ2-7
V gene: TRBV5-1
D gene: TRBD1
clone size: NA
CDR3 DNA: TGCGCCAGCAGGGGATCATTCGGGACAGTCCTCGAGCAGTACTTC
CDR3 protein: CASRGSFGTVLEQYF

J gene: TRBJ1-6
V gene: TRBV4-2
D gene: NA
clone size: NA
CDR3 DNA: TGTGCCAGCAGCCAGGGGGCGGACTATAATTCACCCCTCCACTTT
CDR3 protein: CASSQGADYNSPLHF

J gene: TRBJ1-5
V gene: TRBV19
D gene: NA
clone size: NA
CDR3 DNA: TGTGCCAGTAGTATAGATCAATGGCGGCAGGGGATCCAGCCCCAGCATTTT
CDR3 protein: CASSIDQWRQGIQPQHF

J gene: TRBJ2-1
V gene: TRBV27
D gene: TRBD1
clone size: NA
CDR3 DNA: TGTGCCAGCAGTCCATTGACAGGGGGAATGGGCGATGAGCAGTTCTTC
CDR3 protein: CASSPLTGGMGDEQFF

J gene: TRBJ2-7
V gene: TRBV9
D gene: TRBD2
clone size: NA
CDR3 DNA: TGTGCCAGCAGCTACGGACTAGCGCGAGAGCAGTACTTC
CDR3 protein: CASSYGLAREQYF

J gene: TRBJ2-1
V gene: TRBV27
D gene: TRBD2
clone size: NA
CDR3 DNA: TGTGCCAGCAGCAACGCCTGGACTAGCGGGAACTACAATGAGCAGTTCTTC
CDR3 protein: CASSNAWTSGNYNEQFF

J gene: TRBJ1-6
V gene: TRBV5-1
D gene: TRBD1
clone size: NA
CDR3 DNA: TGCGCCAGCAGCTTTGGAGACAGGGGTAGTTCACCCCTCCACTTT
CDR3 protein: CASSFGDRGSSPLHF

J gene: TRBJ2-3
V gene: TRBV7-6
D gene: NA
clone size: NA
CDR3 DNA: TGTGCCAGCAGCTTAGGAGCCCTCCGCGGGACCACCGATACGCAGTATTTT
CDR3 protein: CASSLGALRGTTDTQYF

J gene: TRBJ2-3
V gene: TRBV3-1/TRBV3-2
D gene: NA
clone size: NA
CDR3 DNA: TGTGCCAGCAGCCAGGGGCTAGGTTGGAATACGCAGTATTTT
CDR3 protein: CASSQGLGWNTQYF

J gene: TRBJ2-2
V gene: TRBV7-8
D gene: TRBD1
clone size: NA
CDR3 DNA: TGTGCCAGCAGCCCAGGGGGTCTCGGGGAGCTGTTTTTT
CDR3 protein: CASSPGGLGELFF

J gene: TRBJ2-7
V gene: TRBV28
D gene: NA
clone size: NA
CDR3 DNA: TGTGCCAGCAGTTTCGCCAGGTACGAGCAGTACTTC
CDR3 protein: CASSFARYEQYF

J gene: TRBJ1-6
V gene: TRBV7-2
D gene: TRBD1
clone size: NA
CDR3 DNA: TGTGCCAGCAGCTCTTACAGGGGGAATTCACCCCTCCACTTT
CDR3 protein: CASSSYRGNSPLHF